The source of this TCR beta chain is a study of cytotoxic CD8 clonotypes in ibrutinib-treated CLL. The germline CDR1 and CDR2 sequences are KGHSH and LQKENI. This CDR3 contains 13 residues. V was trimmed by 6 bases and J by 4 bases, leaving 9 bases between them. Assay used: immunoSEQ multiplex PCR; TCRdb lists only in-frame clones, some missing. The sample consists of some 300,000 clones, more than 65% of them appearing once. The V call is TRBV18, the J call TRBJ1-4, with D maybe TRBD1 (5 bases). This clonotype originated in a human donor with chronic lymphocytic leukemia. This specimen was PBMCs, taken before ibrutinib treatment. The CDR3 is CASSPGLNEKLFF. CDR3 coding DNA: TGTGCCAGCTCCCCGGGACTTAATGAAAAACTGTTTTTT. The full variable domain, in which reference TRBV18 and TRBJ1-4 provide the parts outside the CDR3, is NAGVMQNPRHLVRRRGQEARLRCSPMKGHSHVYWYRQLPEEGLKFMVYLQKENIIDESGMPKERFSAEFPKEGPSILRIQQVVRGDSAAYFCASSPGLNEKLFFGSGTQLSVL.